The 23 T cell receptor beta chains below come from one sample, sequenced in a study of CD8+ T cells in alopecia areata. cDNA reverse transcribed from extracted RNA served as the sequencing template. Data came from immunoSEQ multiplex PCR; TCRdb stores just in-frame clones and leaves some out. The sample holds roughly 170,000 clones; approximately 59% are singletons and the top ten take around 15%. The sample consisted of CD4+ T cells sorted from blood, taken at week 0. These TCRs come from a human donor with alopecia areata.

The genes are TRBV30 and TRBJ1-2; D not resolved. There are 13 residues in the CDR3. V was pared by 8 bases and J by 0 bases, with 13 bases between. Germline V gene lookup returns CDR1 GTSNPN and CDR2 SVGIG (reference sequence). CDR3 bases: TGTGCCCGTGCCCGGAGTCCTAACTATGGCTACACCTTC. Translation: CARARSPNYGYTF.

CDR3 nucleotide sequence: TGTGCCAGCAGCTTAATAGGACAGGGGATCTATTTCTACGAGCAGTACTTC. Its translation: CASSLIGQGIYFYEQYF. The chain has TRBV11-3 and TRBJ2-7, with 9 bases aligning to TRBD1. V shed 2 bases and J 3 bases; nucleotides not matched to a gene: 11. The CDR3 spans 17 residues. Germline V CDR1 and CDR2: SGHNT, YENEEA.

There are a few counts of this clone. The genes are TRBV19 and TRBJ2-3; D may match TRBD1 or TRBD2 (6 bases each). CDR1 is LNHDA and CDR2 is SQIVND in the germline V gene (reference sequence). The CDR3 contains 16 residues. Between the trimmed V and J ends, which lost 1 base and 1 base, there was a span of 12 bases. This chain's CDR3 is CASSIGGAIGTDTQYF. Here the CDR3 DNA reads TGTGCCAGTAGTATAGGGGGGGCTATTGGCACAGATACGCAGTATTTT.

The J gene is TRBJ1-6, the V gene TRBV7-9, with D possibly matching TRBD1 (5 bases). This CDR3 comprises 16 residues. The germline gives CDR1 SEHNR, CDR2 FQNEAQ (reference sequence). V was pared by 5 bases and J by 10 bases, with 21 bases between. The DNA of the CDR3 is TGTGCCAGCAGCCCCTGGATAAGGACGGGGGAGTCACCCCTCCACTTT. Amino acids: CASSPWIRTGESPLHF.

The rearrangement links TRBV6-4 to TRBJ2-3; 9 bases align to TRBD2. The V and J ends lost 4 bases and 6 bases, in that order; junction bases with no gene match: 5. In germline, CDR1 is MRHNA, CDR2 SNTAGT. The CDR3 covers 14 residues. In nucleotides, the CDR3 is TGTGCCAGCAGTGTCGGCGGGGGGGCGGATACGCAGTATTTT. Amino acids: CASSVGGGADTQYF.

This clone was counted a single time. The J gene is TRBJ2-2, the V gene TRBV5-1, with D possibly being TRBD2 (6 bases). Germline CDR1 is SGHRS and CDR2 is YFSETQ. The V and J ends lost 0 bases and 1 base respectively, with 10 bases between them. CDR3 length equals 16 residues. CDR3 sequence: CASSLGFGGNTGELFF. Written as DNA, the CDR3 is TGCGCCAGCAGCTTGGGATTCGGGGGGAACACCGGGGAGCTGTTTTTT.

This clone was observed a few times. This chain links TRBV29-1 with TRBJ1-3, with 9 bases lining up with TRBD1. The germline V gene encodes CDR1 SQVTM and CDR2 ANQGSEA. The CDR3 runs to 15 residues. Losses at the gene ends were 4 bases for V and 1 base for J; bases not matched to a gene: 5. CDR3 loop: CSVGYRGPSGNTIYF. The CDR3 region has the DNA TGCAGCGTTGGGTACAGGGGGCCATCTGGAAACACCATATATTTT.

The CDR3 nucleotides read TGCAGCGTTGATCTAGCGGGGACGAGTGAGACCCAGTACTTC. This sequence encodes CSVDLAGTSETQYF. V is TRBV29-1 and J is TRBJ2-5; 9 positions match TRBD2. Per germline, CDR1 SQVTM and CDR2 ANQGSEA. Losses at the gene ends were 3 bases for V and 5 bases for J; bases not matched to a gene: 7. The CDR3 runs to 14 residues. The full variable domain, rest sourced from reference TRBV29-1 and TRBJ2-5, is SAVISQKPSRDICQRGTSLTIQCQVDSQVTMMFWYRQQPGQSLTLIATANQGSEATYESGFVIDKFPISRPNLTFSTLTVSNMSPEDSSIYLCSVDLAGTSETQYFGPGTRLLVL.

The V gene is TRBV5-1, the J gene TRBJ1-1, with 7 bases lining up with TRBD1. After removal of 4 bases from V and 0 bases from J, the junction contained 6 bases not matched to a gene. CDR1 and CDR2 from the germline V gene are SGHRS and YFSETQ. The CDR3 consists of 15 residues. The CDR3 is CASSPGTDMNTEAFF. CDR3 coding DNA: TGCGCCAGCAGCCCTGGGACAGATATGAACACTGAAGCTTTCTTT.

This sequence joins TRBV7-9 and TRBJ2-7; tentatively, D is TRBD1 (5 bases). CDR1 and CDR2 from the germline V gene are SEHNR and FQNEAQ (reference sequence). V was trimmed by 1 base and J by 0 bases, leaving 10 bases between them. The CDR3 has 15 residues. The CDR3 region has the DNA TGTGCCAGCAGCTTAGGGACATCGAGCTCCTACGAGCAGTACTTC. The encoded protein is CASSLGTSSSYEQYF. The full variable domain, rest sourced from reference TRBV7-9 and TRBJ2-7, is DTGVSQNPRHKITKRGQNVTFRCDPISEHNRLYWYRQTLGQGPEFLTYFQNEAQLEKSRLLSDRFSAERPKGSFSTLEIQRTEQGDSAMYLCASSLGTSSSYEQYFGPGTRLTVT.

DNA of the CDR3: TGTGCCAGCCGGGATGTTTACGAGCAGTACTTC. Translation gives CASRDVYEQYF. This rearrangement joins TRBV2 to TRBJ2-7, with D possibly matching TRBD2 (5 bases). From germline, CDR1 is SNHLY and CDR2 FYNNEI. The CDR3 has 11 residues. V was trimmed by 8 bases and J by 4 bases, leaving 9 bases between them.

This chain links TRBV7-9 with TRBJ1-1; 9 bases agree with TRBD1. Looked up from germline, CDR1 is SEHNR and CDR2 is FQNEAQ (reference sequence). This CDR3 comprises 14 residues. With V trimmed by 5 bases and J by 5 bases, 6 bases remained unmatched. The CDR3 region is CASSPRQGGTEAFF. CDR3 nucleotides: TGTGCCAGCAGCCCCCGACAGGGGGGGACTGAAGCTTTCTTT.

This clone was observed a few times. This chain connects TRBV5-1 to TRBJ2-5, with TRBD2 matching over 9 bases. The CDR3 is made up of 16 amino acids. Germline loops: CDR1 SGHRS, CDR2 YFSETQ. V gave up 5 bases and J gave up 0 bases; unmatched junction bases: 8. This CDR3 reads CASRSSGDLYQETQYF. The CDR3 region has the DNA TGCGCCAGCAGATCTAGCGGGGACCTGTACCAAGAGACCCAGTACTTC.

The gene calls are TRBV28 and TRBJ2-7; D is undetermined. The V gene lost 4 bases and the J gene lost 3 bases, with 4 bases spanning the gap. The CDR3 length is 11 residues. From germline, CDR1 is MDHEN and CDR2 SYDVKM. The CDR3: CASSSSYEQYF. CDR3 nucleotide sequence: TGTGCCAGCAGTTCCAGCTACGAGCAGTACTTC.

In this sample, this clone turned up a few times. The CDR3 DNA reads as TGTGCCAGCAGCTCCCAGGGGCAAACGGGAAACACCATATATTTT. Its protein is CASSSQGQTGNTIYF. The chain has TRBV7-8 and TRBJ1-3; a possible D gene is TRBD1 (6 bases). Germline V gives CDR1 SGHVS, CDR2 FQNEAQ. The CDR3 is 15 amino acids. Trimming stripped 4 bases from V and 4 bases from J, with 14 bases between.

The gene calls are TRBV30 and TRBJ1-2, with TRBD1 as a possible D gene (6 bases). This CDR3 has 13 amino acids. V was pared by 1 base and J by 8 bases, with 14 bases between. Germline values: CDR1 GTSNPN, CDR2 SVGIG (reference sequence). CDR3 sequence reads: CAWSGTGRSGYTF. The CDR3 DNA reads as TGTGCCTGGAGTGGTACAGGGAGGTCCGGCTACACCTTC.

J is TRBJ2-3 and V is TRBV27; unclear D gene. This CDR3 spans 16 amino acids. V was pared by 2 bases and J by 0 bases, with 12 bases between. Germline assignment: CDR1 MNHEY and CDR2 SMNVEV (reference sequence). CDR3 DNA sequence: TGTGCCAGCAGTTTACTCGGCAGAACTAGCACAGATACGCAGTATTTT. Translation: CASSLLGRTSTDTQYF.

This sequence joins TRBV4-1 and TRBJ1-4, with D maybe TRBD1 (6 bases). The germline CDR1 and CDR2 sequences are MGHRA and YSYEKL. V was clipped by 4 bases and J by 8 bases, with 20 bases between them. The CDR3 consists of 16 residues. The CDR3 coding sequence is TGCGCCAGCAGCCCTAACCCCACTCTTAGGGGGGAAAAACTGTTTTTT. Amino acid sequence: CASSPNPTLRGEKLFF.

The V gene is TRBV30, the J gene TRBJ1-2; D perhaps matches TRBD1 (5 bases). CDR1 is GTSNPN and CDR2 is SVGIG in the germline V gene (reference sequence). V lost 7 bases and J lost 4, with 16 bases in between. The CDR3 covers 13 residues. The CDR3 sequence: CASIGVTVYGYTF. The CDR3 DNA sequence: TGTGCCTCCATTGGGGTGACAGTCTATGGCTACACCTTC.

The sample holds one count of this clone. The chain recombines TRBV7-9 with TRBJ2-7; D ambiguous. V was shortened by 4 bases and J by 2 bases, with 9 bases between the two germline ends. The CDR3 runs to 13 residues. From germline, CDR1 is SEHNR and CDR2 FQNEAQ (reference sequence). For the CDR3, the DNA is TGTGCCAGCAGCTCGACACCCACCTACGAGCAGTACTTC. This codes for CASSSTPTYEQYF.

In nucleotides, the CDR3 is TGTGCCTGGAGCCCGGTCGGTTCACCCCTCCACTTT. Amino acid sequence: CAWSPVGSPLHF. The chain recombines TRBV30 with TRBJ1-6, with D unclear. Trimming took 3 bases from V and 9 from J, leaving 9 bases between them. The CDR3 is made up of 12 amino acids. CDR1 is GTSNPN and CDR2 is SVGIG in the germline V gene (reference sequence).

This chain joins TRBV5-1 and TRBJ2-3, with D perhaps assigned TRBD1 or TRBD2 (6 bases each). CDR3 length: 16 amino acids. Germline loops: CDR1 SGHRS, CDR2 YFSETQ. Trimming removed 0 bases at V and 2 bases at J, with 13 bases between. The CDR3 sequence is CASSLGPRGPTDTQYF. Written as DNA, the CDR3 is TGCGCCAGCAGCTTGGGACCTCGGGGGCCCACAGATACGCAGTATTTT.

This clone was seen more than once but under ten times. The chain combines TRBV10-3 with TRBJ1-4; tentatively, D is TRBD1 (5 bases). Trimming cost V 6 bases and J 0 bases, with 5 bases left between them. The CDR3 sequence is 13 residues long. Germline CDR1 ENHRY, CDR2 SYGVKD. The CDR3 bases are TGTGCCATCAGGGGGGCAACTAATGAAAAACTGTTTTTT. Translated: CAIRGATNEKLFF.